The following is a T cell receptor (beta chain) sequence with its context. This clonotype showed up just a few times. Its cognate antigen has yet to be identified. No base qualities exist here, and no much larger clone lies one base off it. The sample comes from a study of response to subunit inactivated influenza vaccine (dated 2018 in TCRdb). Looking at the study overall: To follow how T cells responded to a trivalent subunit inactivated influenza vaccine, the researchers relied on deep quantitative profiling of the T cell receptor repertoire. Study-wide conclusions, independent of this receptor: According to the authors, only a limited number of new T cells may be recruited by each seasonal influenza vaccination.

CDR1 and CDR2 are read off the germline V gene (reference sequence) as SEHNR and FQNEAQ. Counted from cysteine to phenylalanine, this CDR3 has 14 amino acids. Only the CDR3 part of the read is kept: 42 bases, read in frame from the first base. Between the V and J ends, shortened by 5 bases and 0 bases respectively, the junction contains 10 bases. The method behind the library was RT-PCR. The instrument was an Illumina HiSeq 2500. TCRdb reran the public reads through fastp at Q25 and MiXCR, keeping productive beta chains. One record per CDR3 amino acid sequence lists the most common genes and DNA. For this sample the table gives just under 550,000 distinct CDR3 sequences, of which less than 25% were detected only once. The ten top clones hold under 3.5% of the sample. These data were likewise used in another study, on T cells expressing NK-cell markers. The second study's paper adds: The TCR beta cDNA libraries were made using 5'RACE template switching, a step that added both a universal primer site and unique molecular identifiers. TCR beta-chain repertoires were profiled in sorted CD3+CD56+NKG2C+, CD3+CD56+NKG2C- and CD3+CD56-NKG2C+ T-cell subsets from several donors. Among the eight sequenced donors, only one was HCMV-seronegative, while the other seven were HCMV-seropositive. In several experiments an anti-gammadeltaTCR antibody was added to restrict sorting to alphabetaTCR-expressing T cells. In more than five donors, the dominant CD3+CD56+NKG2C+ clonotypes ranked among the top 10 CD8+ clonotypes, making up 1.0-7.0% of CD8+ T cells. Those dominant clonotypes were again the most abundant among CD3+CD56-NKG2C+ cells in a handful of donors, at roughly 28.3-60.1%. Whether the expanded NKG2C-expressing T cell clones were specific for HCMV antigens remained unclear. The study sequenced eight donors, all healthy volunteers chosen at random: three men and five women. HCMV-specific IgG was detected in serum with a commercial ELISA kit to determine HCMV serostatus. Peripheral blood mononuclear cells were isolated from blood by Ficoll density gradient centrifugation. Magnetic immunoseparation with Miltenyi isolation kits was used to isolate CD4+ and CD8+ T cells from PBMC. cDNA synthesis was primed from the TCR beta constant segment, followed by two successive PCR amplification steps. Illumina HiSeq 2000/2500, MiSeq or NextSeq was used to sequence libraries as 2 x 150 bp reads. MIGEC was used to demultiplex reads and group the reads by UMI, and MiTCR was used to assemble and quantify clonotypes. To exclude erroneous sequences, only TCR cDNA sequences supported by at least two reads were retained. The tcR package was used for downstream repertoire analysis, with clonotypes matched between fractions based on CDR3 nucleotide sequence plus V segment. VDJmatch was used to annotate antigen specificity against VDJdb, with one amino acid substitution allowed in CDR3.

This TCR derives from a man in his fifties who received an inactivated influenza vaccine. Donor details come from another sample of the same person, matched by shared clones. The sequence links TRBV7-9 to TRBJ2-5, with no reliable assignment of the D segment. Source: CD4+ T cells sorted from PBMCs, taken 12 days after vaccination. The CDR3 sequence is CASSPLEYQETQYF. The DNA is TGTGCCAGCAGCCCTCTAGAGTACCAAGAGACCCAGTACTTC.